Listed below are T cell receptor beta chains from one sample, sequenced in a study of regulatory and conventional T cells in RAG deficiency. TCRdb's table, derived via immunoSEQ multiplex PCR, lists solely in-frame clones and lacks some. This table has approximately 48,000 clones, just under 90% appearing once. The data also belong to a second study, concerning regulatory T cells.

What was sequenced was CD4+ effector T cells sorted from blood. These receptors came from a human donor in good health. Both conserved end residues are trimmed from each CDR3.

J gene: TRBJ1-3; CDR3 length: 14; V gene: TRBV7-9; CDR3 protein: ASSYLDRVSGNTIY
J gene: TRBJ1-1; CDR3 length: 15; V gene: TRBV4-2; CDR3 protein: ASSQVMGQRSGTEAF
J gene: TRBJ2-5; CDR3 length: 15; V gene: TRBV9; CDR3 protein: ASSALSGTGPQETQY
J gene: TRBJ2-1; CDR3 length: 15; V gene: TRBV9; CDR3 protein: ASSVVFWGTFRAEQF
J gene: TRBJ1-1; CDR3 length: 11; V gene: TRBV2; CDR3 protein: ASRYSGDTEAF
J gene: TRBJ2-4; CDR3 length: 13; V gene: TRBV6-1; CDR3 protein: ASQKPGPGWGIQY
J gene: TRBJ2-2; CDR3 length: 10; V gene: TRBV27; CDR3 protein: ASSLSSGELF
J gene: TRBJ1-2; CDR3 length: 11; V gene: TRBV25-1; CDR3 protein: ASRGGSYYGYT
J gene: TRBJ1-1; CDR3 length: 11; V gene: TRBV6-1; CDR3 protein: ASTLQGSSEAF
J gene: TRBJ2-1; CDR3 length: 12; V gene: TRBV10-2; CDR3 protein: ASSGQSSYNEQF
J gene: TRBJ1-2; CDR3 length: 10; V gene: TRBV7-8; CDR3 protein: ASSDGNYGYT
J gene: TRBJ2-7; CDR3 length: 15; V gene: TRBV28; CDR3 protein: ASSSRFRDRPSYEQY
J gene: TRBJ1-5; CDR3 length: 12; V gene: TRBV7-8; CDR3 protein: ASSHLDGFQPQH
J gene: TRBJ2-1; CDR3 length: 12; V gene: TRBV30; CDR3 protein: AWSLNVQGNEQF
J gene: TRBJ1-2; CDR3 length: 14; V gene: TRBV19; CDR3 protein: ASSILGQGASYGYT
J gene: TRBJ1-5; CDR3 length: 14; V gene: TRBV28; CDR3 protein: ASSLAGGMGNQPQH
J gene: TRBJ1-4; CDR3 length: 12; V gene: TRBV7-8; CDR3 protein: ASRTGRGAEKLF
J gene: TRBJ1-2; CDR3 length: 14; V gene: TRBV21-1; CDR3 protein: ASSKGGQILNYGYT
J gene: TRBJ2-3; CDR3 length: 14; V gene: TRBV4-1; CDR3 protein: ASSLASGGAQDTQY
J gene: TRBJ1-3; CDR3 length: 13; V gene: TRBV2; CDR3 protein: ASSGGGIFGNTIY
J gene: TRBJ2-2; CDR3 length: 11; V gene: TRBV6-5; CDR3 protein: AVGEESPGELF
J gene: TRBJ1-4; CDR3 length: 14; V gene: TRBV7-9; CDR3 protein: ASKSGGTWTNEKLF
J gene: TRBJ1-1; CDR3 length: 10; V gene: TRBV5-1; CDR3 protein: ASSLGYTEAF
J gene: TRBJ2-3; CDR3 length: 12; V gene: TRBV28; CDR3 protein: ASSTPAPRGTQY
J gene: TRBJ1-2; CDR3 length: 10; V gene: TRBV12-5; CDR3 protein: ASAPGVGGYT
J gene: TRBJ1-5; CDR3 length: 13; V gene: TRBV7-9; CDR3 protein: ASSPDGNSNQPQH
J gene: TRBJ2-2; CDR3 length: 11; V gene: TRBV11-1; CDR3 protein: ASSSWGTGELF
J gene: TRBJ2-1; CDR3 length: 15; V gene: TRBV19; CDR3 protein: ASSEWLAGGHGNEQF
J gene: TRBJ1-1; CDR3 length: 11; V gene: TRBV7-6; CDR3 protein: ASSLTGNTEAF
J gene: TRBJ2-7; CDR3 length: 13; V gene: TRBV4-2; CDR3 protein: ASSQAGGASYEQY
J gene: TRBJ1-1; CDR3 length: 11; V gene: TRBV30; CDR3 protein: AWSVRAYTEAF